The clone carrying this T cell receptor (beta chain) was detected many times. Its antigen is as yet unknown. What was amplified from RNA transcripts were TCR beta CDR3 regions. The HTBI set primed first-round TCR CDR3 RT-PCR. One entry per CDR3 protein, called by TCRdb with MiXCR from the multiplex PCR reads. The table includes about 420,000 distinct CDR3 sequences, approximately 15% detected once. This specimen comes from a study of T cells in Graves' hyperthyroidism and ophthalmopathy. Study at large: Peripheral blood was obtained at initial diagnosis, preceding any treatment.

The study's findings and limits: Progression to ophthalmopathy was predicted a median of 6.5 months early. Most expanded thyroid clonotypes above 0.001 also appeared in blood.

Not enrolled were patients with uncontrolled infection, other autoimmune disease, pregnancy or lactation. Germline CDR1 reads PRHDT; CDR2 reads FYEKMQ (reference sequence). The CDR3 length is 14 residues. V was pared by 5 bases and J by 2 bases, with 4 bases of the junction left unmatched. The sequence came from a woman aged 18-29 years with Graves' hyperthyroidism. This chain joins TRBV13 and TRBJ2-3, with 7 nucleotides matching TRBD1. The material sequenced was blood. CDR3 loop: CASSLGQDTDTQYF. DNA for the CDR3: TGTGCCAGCAGCCTCGGACAGGACACAGATACGCAGTATTTT.